This T cell receptor (beta chain) stems from a study of T cell clones after liver transplantation. Across the study: Samples came from ITN030ST, which attempted immunosuppression withdrawal within 2 years of liver transplantation. Apart from a few HCV-positive recipients, transplants were for non-autoimmune, non-viral reasons. TCRbeta sequencing after a pre-transplant mixed lymphocyte reaction identified graft-donor-reactive clones, later tracked in post-transplant blood. Findings and limits, study-wide: Migration into the graft, not deletion, may explain lost graft donor-reactive T cells.

To note about this clone: Its specificity is unknown. This sample also contains other DNA sequences that code for the same CDR3.

The CDR3 is 14 amino acids. V was pared by 0 bases and J by 0 bases, with 6 bases between. Germline V CDR1 and CDR2: SGHRS, YFSETQ. The data were produced by immunoSEQ multiplex PCR, yet TCRdb's version contains in-frame clones alone and is incomplete. The sample consists of some 70,000 clones, about 80% of them appearing once. This specimen consisted of CD4+ T cells from blood, obtained before liver transplant. The receptor was isolated from a human donor who received a liver transplant. The chain couples TRBV5-1 to TRBJ1-1; D gene uncertain. The CDR3 coding sequence is TGCGCCAGCAGCTTGGGGAACCTGAACACTGAAGCTTTCTTT. Translated: CASSLGNLNTEAFF.